These 3 T cell receptor beta chains came from one sample sequenced in a study of cytomegalovirus exposure and HLA in healthy donors. Researchers ran the PCR with 60 Vbeta and 13 Jbeta primers. Profiling relied on immunoSEQ multiplex PCR, and the TCRdb table lists in-frame clones only, not all of them. This sample's clone table lists around 190,000 clones. Material for sequencing was PBMCs. Every receptor here comes from a woman aged 25-40 years in good health and CMV-seropositive.

This rearrangement joins TRBV2 to TRBJ1-2, with D tentatively TRBD1 (5 bases). The V and J ends lost 5 bases and 5 bases respectively, with 15 bases between them. Germline V gives CDR1 SNHLY, CDR2 FYNNEI. The CDR3 sequence is 14 residues long. The CDR3 here is CASSSVKGAYGYTF. The CDR3 DNA follows: TGTGCCAGCAGTTCCGTCAAAGGGGCATATGGCTACACCTTC.

V and J are TRBV5-1 and TRBJ1-2; D gene ambiguous. This CDR3 contains 14 residues. CDR1 SGHRS and CDR2 YFSETQ come from the germline V gene. The V end was cut by 4 bases, the J end by 0 bases, with 10 bases between. CDR3 sequence: CASSPARANYGYTF. The CDR3 bases are TGCGCCAGCAGCCCTGCAAGAGCTAACTATGGCTACACCTTC.

The chain combines TRBV7-8 with TRBJ2-7; weak D call: TRBD1 (6 bases). Germline V gene lookup returns CDR1 SGHVS and CDR2 FQNEAQ. The CDR3 covers 15 residues. V was pared by 1 base and J by 4 bases, with 14 bases between. The CDR3 region has the DNA TGTGCCAGCAGCTTAGTAAGGGGGAGAACGTACGAGCAGTACTTC. Amino acids: CASSLVRGRTYEQYF.